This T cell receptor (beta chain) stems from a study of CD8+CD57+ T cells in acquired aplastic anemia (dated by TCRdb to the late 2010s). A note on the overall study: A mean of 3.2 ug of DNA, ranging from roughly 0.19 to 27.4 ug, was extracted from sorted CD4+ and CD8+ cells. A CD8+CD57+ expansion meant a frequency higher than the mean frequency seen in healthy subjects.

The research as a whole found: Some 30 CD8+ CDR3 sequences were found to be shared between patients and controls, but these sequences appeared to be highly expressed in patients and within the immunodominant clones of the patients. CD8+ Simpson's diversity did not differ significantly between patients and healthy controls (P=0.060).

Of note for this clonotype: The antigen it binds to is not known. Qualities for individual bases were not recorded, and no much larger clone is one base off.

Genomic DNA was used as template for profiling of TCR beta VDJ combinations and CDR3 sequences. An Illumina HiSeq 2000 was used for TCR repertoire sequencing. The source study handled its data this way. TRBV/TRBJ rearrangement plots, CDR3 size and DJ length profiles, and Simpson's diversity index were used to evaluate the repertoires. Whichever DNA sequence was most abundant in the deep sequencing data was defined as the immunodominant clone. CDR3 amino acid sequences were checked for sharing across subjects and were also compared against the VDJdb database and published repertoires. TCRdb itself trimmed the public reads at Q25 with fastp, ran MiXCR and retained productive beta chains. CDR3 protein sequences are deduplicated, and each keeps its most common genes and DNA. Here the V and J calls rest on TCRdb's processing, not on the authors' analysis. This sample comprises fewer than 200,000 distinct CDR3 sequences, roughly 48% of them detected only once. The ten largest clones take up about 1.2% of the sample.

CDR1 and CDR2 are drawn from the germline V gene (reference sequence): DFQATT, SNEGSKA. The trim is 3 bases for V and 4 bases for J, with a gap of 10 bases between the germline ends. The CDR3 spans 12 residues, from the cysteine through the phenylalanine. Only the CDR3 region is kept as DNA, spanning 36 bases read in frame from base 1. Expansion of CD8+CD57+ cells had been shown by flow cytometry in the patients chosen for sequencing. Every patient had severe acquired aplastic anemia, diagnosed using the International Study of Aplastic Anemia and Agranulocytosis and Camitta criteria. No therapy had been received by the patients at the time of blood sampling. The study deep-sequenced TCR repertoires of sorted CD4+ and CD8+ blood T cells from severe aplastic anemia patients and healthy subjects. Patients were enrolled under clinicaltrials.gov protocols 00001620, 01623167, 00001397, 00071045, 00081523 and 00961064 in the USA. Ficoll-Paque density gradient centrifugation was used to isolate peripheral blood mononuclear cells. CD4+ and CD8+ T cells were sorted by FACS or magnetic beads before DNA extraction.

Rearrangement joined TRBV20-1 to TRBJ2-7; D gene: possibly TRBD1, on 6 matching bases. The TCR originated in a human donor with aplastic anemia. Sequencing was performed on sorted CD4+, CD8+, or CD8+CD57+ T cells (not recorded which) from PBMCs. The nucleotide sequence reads TGCAGTGCTAGCACAGGGATTTACGAGCAGTACTTC. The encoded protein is CSASTGIYEQYF.